The rows below give T cell receptor beta chains drawn from one sample of a study of blood T cells in healthy people across ages. TCRdb passed the 5' RACE reads through MiXCR, listing each CDR3 protein once. In the table there are 1.8 million or so distinct CDR3 sequences, around 42% of which are singletons. The sample was blood. These receptors originate from a human donor in good health. Both conserved end residues are part of each CDR3. Each record gives: V gene, D gene, clone size, J gene, CDR3 protein, CDR3 DNA. The D gene is left open where the match is weak. Clone size is given for some rows only: seen once, a few or many times, or a class if the clone is expanded.

V: TRBV28; D: -; size: few; J: TRBJ1-1; CDR3: CASSPPFRKASAFF; DNA: TGTGCCAGCAGTCCCCCGTTTAGAAAAGCCTCCGCTTTCTTT
V: TRBV5-1; D: -; size: -; J: TRBJ1-5; CDR3: CASSLYSGNQPQHF; DNA: TGCGCCAGCAGCTTATACAGTGGCAATCAGCCCCAGCATTTT
V: TRBV20-1; D: TRBD1; size: -; J: TRBJ2-7; CDR3: CSVRAEGASLSYEQYF; DNA: TGCAGTGTTAGAGCCGAGGGGGCTAGTCTCTCCTACGAGCAGTACTTC
V: TRBV7-2; D: TRBD1; size: few; J: TRBJ2-5; CDR3: CASSTQGQGETQYF; DNA: TGTGCCAGCAGCACCCAAGGACAGGGGGAGACCCAGTACTTC
V: TRBV4-2; D: -; size: few; J: TRBJ2-5; CDR3: CASSQDRIGTQYF; DNA: TGTGCCAGCAGCCAAGACCGGATCGGGACCCAGTACTTC
V: TRBV28; D: -; size: few; J: TRBJ2-7; CDR3: CASRLTGEVYEQYF; DNA: TGTGCCAGCAGGCTAACAGGGGAGGTCTACGAGCAGTACTTC
V: TRBV6-1; D: -; size: few; J: TRBJ2-7; CDR3: CASSAVDYEQYF; DNA: TGTGCCAGCAGTGCCGTGGACTACGAGCAGTACTTC
V: TRBV15; D: -; size: -; J: TRBJ1-1; CDR3: CATSGGRTNTEAFF; DNA: TGTGCCACCAGCGGGGGACGGACTAACACTGAAGCTTTCTTT
V: TRBV29-1; D: -; size: -; J: TRBJ2-7; CDR3: CSVATLNSYEQYF; DNA: TGCAGCGTCGCCACACTTAACTCCTACGAGCAGTACTTC
V: TRBV11-2; D: -; size: few; J: TRBJ2-7; CDR3: CASSLSPARTYEQYF; DNA: TGTGCCAGCAGCTTAAGCCCCGCTAGAACCTACGAGCAGTACTTC
V: TRBV30; D: TRBD2; size: -; J: TRBJ2-4; CDR3: CAWSTWTSGNIQYF; DNA: TGTGCCTGGAGTACCTGGACTAGCGGAAACATTCAGTACTTC
V: TRBV7-2; D: -; size: few; J: TRBJ2-4; CDR3: CASSLIYRDLKNIQYF; DNA: TGTGCCAGCAGCCTGATCTACCGGGACCTAAAAAACATTCAGTACTTC
V: TRBV29-1; D: TRBD2; size: -; J: TRBJ2-3; CDR3: CSVEEAIAGRDTQYF; DNA: TGCAGCGTTGAAGAGGCGATAGCGGGGAGGGATACGCAGTATTTT
V: TRBV12-3/TRBV12-4; D: -; size: -; J: TRBJ2-2; CDR3: CASRLQNSNTGELFF; DNA: TGTGCCAGCAGGCTTCAAAATTCGAACACCGGGGAGCTGTTTTTT
V: TRBV4-2; D: TRBD2; size: -; J: TRBJ2-1; CDR3: CASSQVFGGGPNEQFF; DNA: TGTGCCAGCAGCCAAGTATTCGGGGGGGGACCCAATGAGCAGTTCTTC
V: TRBV20-1; D: -; size: -; J: TRBJ1-5; CDR3: CSASVQANQPQHF; DNA: TGCAGTGCTAGTGTACAGGCGAATCAGCCCCAGCATTTT
V: TRBV5-5; D: TRBD1; size: -; J: TRBJ1-2; CDR3: CASSFGDRVYGYTF; DNA: TGTGCCAGCAGCTTCGGGGACAGGGTATATGGCTACACCTTC
V: TRBV5-1; D: -; size: -; J: TRBJ1-2; CDR3: CASSFRTDSNYGYTF; DNA: TGCGCCAGCAGCTTTCGGACAGACTCTAACTATGGCTACACCTTC
V: TRBV12-3/TRBV12-4; D: -; size: -; J: TRBJ2-3; CDR3: CATTPRVETTDTQYF; DNA: TGTGCCACCACCCCAAGGGTAGAGACCACAGATACGCAGTATTTT
V: TRBV11-2; D: -; size: -; J: TRBJ1-2; CDR3: CASSLGPTRYGFYGYTF; DNA: TGTGCCAGCAGCTTAGGCCCCACTCGCTACGGGTTCTATGGCTACACCTTC
V: TRBV4-3; D: -; size: few; J: TRBJ2-3; CDR3: CASSQEGIGAGPDTQYF; DNA: TGCGCCAGCAGCCAAGAGGGGATAGGGGCAGGGCCAGATACGCAGTATTTT
V: TRBV9; D: -; size: -; J: TRBJ1-2; CDR3: CASSVGRSSNYGYTF; DNA: TGTGCCAGCAGCGTAGGGAGGAGTTCTAACTATGGCTACACCTTC
V: TRBV20-1; D: -; size: -; J: TRBJ1-1; CDR3: CSARELGTLEAFF; DNA: TGCAGTGCTAGAGAATTGGGTACCCTCGAAGCTTTCTTT
V: TRBV6-6; D: -; size: -; J: TRBJ2-1; CDR3: CASSGQPSSYNEQFF; DNA: TGTGCCAGCAGCGGACAGCCGAGCTCCTACAATGAGCAGTTCTTC
V: TRBV12-3/TRBV12-4; D: TRBD2; size: few; J: TRBJ2-1; CDR3: CASSLALGTSGDRSYNEQFF; DNA: TGTGCCAGCAGTTTAGCGCTGGGGACTAGCGGGGATCGCTCCTACAATGAGCAGTTCTTC
V: TRBV7-6; D: -; size: -; J: TRBJ2-3; CDR3: CASSLWAAGNTDTQYF; DNA: TGTGCCAGCAGCCTATGGGCGGCGGGGAACACAGATACGCAGTATTTT
V: TRBV25-1; D: -; size: few; J: TRBJ1-2; CDR3: CASSAQTNYGYTF; DNA: TGTGCCAGCAGTGCTCAGACAAACTATGGCTACACCTTC
V: TRBV3-1; D: -; size: -; J: TRBJ2-7; CDR3: CASSQGRVRSSEQYF; DNA: TGTGCCAGCAGCCAAGGGCGCGTTCGAAGTTCCGAGCAGTACTTC
V: TRBV5-6; D: -; size: -; J: TRBJ2-7; CDR3: CASSLGSSGEQYF; DNA: TGTGCCAGCAGCTTGGGGTCGTCTGGCGAGCAGTACTTC
V: TRBV29-1; D: -; size: -; J: TRBJ2-7; CDR3: CSVEDREKTFYEQYF; DNA: TGCAGCGTTGAAGACAGGGAGAAAACGTTCTACGAGCAGTACTTC
V: TRBV11-1; D: -; size: few; J: TRBJ1-1; CDR3: CASSYYDTEAFF; DNA: TGTGCCAGCAGCTATTATGACACTGAAGCTTTCTTT
V: TRBV7-3; D: -; size: -; J: TRBJ2-6; CDR3: CASSFPLSEANVLTF; DNA: TGTGCCAGCAGCTTCCCCCTGTCTGAGGCCAACGTCCTGACTTTC
V: TRBV28; D: -; size: few; J: TRBJ2-7; CDR3: CASSLGGFRSDEQYF; DNA: TGTGCCAGCAGTCTTGGAGGGTTCAGGTCGGACGAGCAGTACTTC
V: TRBV12-5; D: -; size: -; J: TRBJ1-2; CDR3: CASGLVGSGLYGYTF; DNA: TGTGCTAGTGGTTTGGTAGGATCAGGTCTCTATGGCTACACCTTC
V: TRBV6-5; D: -; size: -; J: TRBJ2-7; CDR3: CASSSQRQHPSYEQYF; DNA: TGTGCCAGCAGTTCCCAGAGACAGCACCCCTCCTACGAGCAGTACTTC
V: TRBV20-1; D: TRBD1; size: few; J: TRBJ1-6; CDR3: CSASPLTGDSPLHF; DNA: TGCAGTGCTAGTCCTTTGACAGGGGATTCACCCCTCCACTTT
V: TRBV13; D: TRBD1; size: few; J: TRBJ1-2; CDR3: CASEGQGMNYGYTF; DNA: TGTGCCAGCGAGGGACAGGGGATGAACTATGGCTACACCTTC
V: TRBV7-3; D: TRBD1; size: -; J: TRBJ2-3; CDR3: CASSREHRGQADTQYF; DNA: TGTGCCAGCAGCCGGGAACACAGGGGTCAGGCAGATACGCAGTATTTT
V: TRBV7-2; D: TRBD1; size: -; J: TRBJ1-4; CDR3: CASSSLGQGAKLFF; DNA: TGTGCCAGCAGCTCCCTAGGACAGGGGGCGAAACTGTTTTTT
V: TRBV7-2; D: -; size: -; J: TRBJ1-6; CDR3: CASSTTWGDSPLHF; DNA: TGTGCCAGCAGCACTACTTGGGGGGATTCACCCCTCCACTTT
V: TRBV7-2; D: -; size: -; J: TRBJ2-7; CDR3: CASSLLRLGDYEQYF; DNA: TGTGCCAGCAGCTTACTCCGACTAGGGGATTACGAGCAGTACTTC
V: TRBV6-5; D: TRBD1; size: many; J: TRBJ2-7; CDR3: CASSGDRDEQYF; DNA: TGTGCCAGCAGTGGGGACAGGGACGAGCAGTACTTC
V: TRBV15; D: TRBD1; size: -; J: TRBJ2-1; CDR3: CATSRLQGIPYNEQFF; DNA: TGTGCCACCAGCAGGTTACAGGGGATTCCTTACAATGAGCAGTTCTTC
V: TRBV12-3/TRBV12-4; D: -; size: -; J: TRBJ1-4; CDR3: CASSPTRATNEKLFF; DNA: TGTGCCAGCAGCCCCACGCGCGCAACTAATGAAAAACTGTTTTTT
V: TRBV6-5; D: -; size: once; J: TRBJ1-1; CDR3: CASSYSRSDRMNTEAFF; DNA: TGTGCCAGCAGTTACTCGAGATCGGACAGAATGAACACTGAAGCTTTCTTT
V: TRBV29-1; D: -; size: -; J: TRBJ2-1; CDR3: CSVEGGADNEQFF; DNA: TGCAGCGTTGAAGGGGGGGCAGACAATGAGCAGTTCTTC
V: TRBV10-3; D: TRBD2; size: -; J: TRBJ2-7; CDR3: CAISRPPTSGGAKQYF; DNA: TGTGCCATCAGTCGACCACCCACTAGCGGGGGGGCCAAGCAGTACTTC
V: TRBV10-3; D: TRBD1; size: -; J: TRBJ2-1; CDR3: CAISLRGQISSDEQFF; DNA: TGTGCCATCAGTCTTAGGGGACAGATATCATCGGATGAGCAGTTCTTC
V: TRBV24-1; D: -; size: few; J: TRBJ1-2; CDR3: CATSDSTPNYGYTF; DNA: TGTGCCACCAGTGATTCCACCCCTAACTATGGCTACACCTTC
V: TRBV12-3/TRBV12-4; D: -; size: -; J: TRBJ2-7; CDR3: CASSWEDRENEQYF; DNA: TGTGCCAGCAGTTGGGAGGACAGAGAGAACGAGCAGTACTTC
V: TRBV7-9; D: TRBD1; size: -; J: TRBJ1-1; CDR3: CASSSGRDRNTEAFF; DNA: TGTGCCAGCAGCTCAGGCCGGGACAGGAACACTGAAGCTTTCTTT
V: TRBV20-1; D: -; size: -; J: TRBJ2-1; CDR3: CSARLGPRNEQFF; DNA: TGCAGTGCCCGGTTGGGGCCCCGCAATGAGCAGTTCTTC
V: TRBV29-1; D: TRBD1; size: -; J: TRBJ2-7; CDR3: CSGTGTSYEQYF; DNA: TGCAGTGGGACAGGAACCTCCTACGAGCAGTACTTC
V: TRBV20-1; D: -; size: -; J: TRBJ2-2; CDR3: CSARDLQAGELFF; DNA: TGCAGTGCTAGAGATCTTCAGGCCGGGGAGCTGTTTTTT
V: TRBV7-2; D: TRBD1; size: once; J: TRBJ2-7; CDR3: CASSHADRGYEQYF; DNA: TGTGCCAGCAGCCACGCGGACAGGGGATACGAGCAGTACTTC